The 27 T cell receptor beta chains presented below share a single source sample, sequenced in a study of molecular identifiers for immune sequencing clone quantification. TCRdb processed the PCR reads anew with MiXCR; each CDR3 protein has one entry. This sample yields fewer than 350,000 distinct CDR3 sequences, of which 20% to 25% are seen a single time; approximately 0.8% belongs to the top ten. Sample: naive CD8+ T cells from blood, with Jurkat cell RNA spiked in. Subset defined: FACS-sorted CD8+CD4-CCR7+CD45RA+ naive T cells. All receptors derive from a human donor in good health. Some libraries in this study had Jurkat cell RNA spiked in.

Note on this clonotype: Possible read error: a much larger clone is one base away. The V gene is TRBV6-2 or TRBV6-3, the J gene TRBJ2-5, with 9 bases aligning to TRBD2. J lost 4 bases, V lost 3 bases, and 6 bases had no gene match. CDR3 length: 15 residues. Germline-derived CDR1 and CDR2 are MNHEY and SVGEGT. CDR3 nucleotides: TGTGCCAGCAGTTATGTGCGGGGGGGGAGAGAGACCCAGTACTTC. Translating it yields CASSYVRGGRETQYF.

The chain is built from TRBV13 and TRBJ2-3; no firm D call. V lost 7 bases, J lost 6 bases, and 17 bases lay in between. The CDR3 is made up of 14 amino acids. Germline values: CDR1 PRHDT, CDR2 FYEKMQ (reference sequence). The CDR3 loop is CASTPPSRWDTQYF. The CDR3 DNA reads as TGTGCCAGCACCCCTCCCAGCCGATGGGATACGCAGTATTTT.

This clonotype was counted at least ten times. V usage is TRBV7-2 and J usage is TRBJ1-1, with D maybe TRBD1 (5 bases). In germline, CDR1 is SGHTA, CDR2 FQGNSA. The CDR3 consists of 14 residues. The V end lost 1 base, the J end lost 7 bases, and 13 bases lay between the germline ends. This CDR3 is CASSLVTVGIEAFF. The CDR3 DNA reads as TGTGCCAGCAGCTTAGTGACAGTCGGGATTGAAGCTTTCTTT. The variable domain in full, with the rest retrieved from reference TRBV7-2 and TRBJ1-1, is GAGVSQSPSNKVTEKGKDVELRCDPISGHTALYWYRQSLGQGLEFLIYFQGNSAPDKSGLPSDRFSAERTGGSVSTLTIQRTQQEDSAVYLCASSLVTVGIEAFFGQGTRLTVV.

Regarding this clonotype: A much larger clone lies a single base off, so this may be a read error. The chain combines TRBV5-5 with TRBJ2-5; D possibly uses TRBD1 or TRBD2 (5 bases each). From germline, CDR1 is SGHKS and CDR2 YYEKEE (reference sequence). The CDR3 runs 14 residues. CDR3 bases: TGTGCCGGCAGCTTGGTTACGGGGCCGGAGACCCAGTACTTC. Encoded protein: CAGSLVTGPETQYF.

There are many counts of this clonotype. This chain connects TRBV7-2 to TRBJ2-6; 7 nucleotides line up with TRBD1. This CDR3 is 17 amino acids long. J lost 3 bases, V lost 8 bases, and 13 bases had no gene match. The germline V gene has CDR1 SGHTA and CDR2 FQGNSA. The CDR3 is CASPLDEGALGANVLTF. For the CDR3, the DNA is TGTGCCAGCCCGCTCGACGAGGGGGCGCTTGGGGCCAACGTCCTGACTTTC.

This clonotype occurred a few times. The rearrangement links TRBV19 to TRBJ2-7; the match to TRBD1 covers 8 bases. From germline, CDR1 is LNHDA and CDR2 SQIVND (reference sequence). CDR3 length equals 13 residues. The J segment lost 4 bases and the V segment lost 5 bases, leaving 4 bases of the junction unmatched. CDR3 in amino acids: CASSPRGLYEQYF. CDR3 nucleotide sequence: TGTGCCAGTAGTCCCAGGGGGCTATACGAGCAGTACTTC.

This clonotype was seen only a few times. A read error may account for a junction end that differs from germline. The chain has TRBV9 and TRBJ1-5, with D possibly being TRBD1 (5 bases). The CDR3 spans 15 residues. Germline V gives CDR1 SGDLS, CDR2 YYNGEE. CDR3 region: CASSVGSGRNRPQHF. The CDR3 nucleotides read TGTGCCAGCAGCGTAGGTTCGGGGCGCAATCGGCCCCAGCATTTT. The complete variable domain, with remaining parts taken from reference TRBV9 and TRBJ1-5, reads DSGVTQTPKHLITATGQRVTLRCSPRSGDLSVYWYQQSLDQGLQFLIQYYNGEERAKGNILERFSAQQFPDLHSELNLSSLELGDSALYFCASSVGSGRNRPQHFGDGTRLSIL.

Many counts were recorded for this clonotype. This chain connects TRBV6-5 to TRBJ2-3; D is unclear. CDR1 is MNHEY, CDR2 SVGAGI, per germline. The CDR3 extends over 11 amino acids. V lost 7 bases to trimming and J lost 6 bases, with 8 bases between them. CDR3 amino acids: CASMTEDTQYF. Here the CDR3 DNA reads TGTGCCAGCATGACGGAGGATACGCAGTATTTT.

Details on this clonotype: A much more abundant neighbour one base away suggests this may be a read error. The V gene is TRBV28, the J gene TRBJ1-4; D possibly corresponds to TRBD1 (5 bases). The CDR3 runs 12 residues. Germline lookup yields CDR1 MDHEN and CDR2 SYDVKM. CDR3 coding DNA: TGTACCAGCAGTCGGGGGAGTGAAAAACTGTTTTTT. It translates to CTSSRGSEKLFF.

This clonotype was seen a handful of times. The chain links TRBV11-2 to TRBJ2-5, with D tentatively TRBD1 or TRBD2 (5 bases each). Trimming took off 0 bases at V and 9 bases at J, with 14 bases between the two ends. The V gene's germline CDR1 is SGHAT and CDR2 FQNNGV. There are 14 residues in the CDR3. The CDR3 nucleotides read TGTGCCAGCAGCTTAGAAGGGGAACTAGGGGCCCAGTACTTC. Translation: CASSLEGELGAQYF.

This clonotype was detected ten times or more. This chain joins TRBV4-1 and TRBJ2-7, with D hard to call. The CDR3 length is 13 residues. Germline assignment: CDR1 MGHRA and CDR2 YSYEKL. The V gene lost 10 bases and the J gene lost 0 bases, with 13 bases spanning the gap. The CDR3 reads CATRAPSSYEQYF. The DNA of the CDR3 is TGCGCCACCCGGGCCCCGAGCTCCTACGAGCAGTACTTC.

This clonotype was counted ten times or more. The genes are TRBV7-9 and TRBJ2-3, with 7 nucleotides matching TRBD2. Germline V gene sequence: CDR1 SEHNR, CDR2 FQNEAQ (reference sequence). The CDR3 covers 11 residues. The CDR3 protein is CVFLAADTQYF. The DNA for the CDR3 is TGTGTATTTCTAGCGGCAGATACGCAGTATTTT.

This clonotype was recorded at least ten times. This chain joins TRBV5-4 and TRBJ2-7, with D possibly matching TRBD1 (6 bases). The V end lost 4 bases, the J end lost 3 bases, and 14 bases lay between the germline ends. Germline V gives CDR1 SGHNT, CDR2 YYREEE (reference sequence). The CDR3 consists of 14 residues. CDR3 in amino acids: CASSLGTTNYEQYF. Written as DNA, the CDR3 is TGTGCCAGCAGCCTGGGGACAACGAACTACGAGCAGTACTTC.

This clonotype was counted many times. The V call is TRBV24-1, the J call TRBJ2-3; D may be TRBD1 (5 bases). V was clipped by 4 bases and J by 4 bases, with 5 bases between them. The CDR3 runs 12 residues. Germline CDR1 KGHDR, CDR2 SFDVKD. CDR3 loop: CATSDRADTQYF. CDR3 nucleotide sequence: TGTGCCACCAGTGACAGGGCAGATACGCAGTATTTT.

This clonotype showed up many times. The chain joins TRBV19 to TRBJ2-7, with D perhaps TRBD2 (5 bases). The germline gives CDR1 LNHDA, CDR2 SQIVND (reference sequence). This CDR3 has 12 amino acids. Trimming removed 5 bases from V and 3 bases from J, with 8 bases in between. CDR3 protein: CASSDGNYEQYF. CDR3 nucleotide sequence: TGTGCCAGTAGTGACGGGAACTACGAGCAGTACTTC.

This clonotype was counted a few times. The chain has TRBV6-5 and TRBJ2-3, with D perhaps matching TRBD1 or TRBD2 (5 bases each). The V end was cut by 5 bases, the J end by 2 bases, with 11 bases between. The CDR3 extends over 14 amino acids. CDR1 is MNHEY and CDR2 is SVGAGI in the germline V gene. Here the CDR3 DNA reads TGTGCCAGCAGTGGGGACCGTTACACAGATACGCAGTATTTT. Translation: CASSGDRYTDTQYF.

A word on this clonotype: A much larger clone differs by one base, so this may be a read error. The rearrangement uses TRBV5-1 and TRBJ2-3; the match to TRBD1 covers 12 bases. Germline CDR1 reads SGHRS; CDR2 reads YFSETQ. The CDR3 covers 20 residues. After removal of 1 base from V and 1 base from J, the junction contained 13 bases not matched to a gene. The CDR3, as DNA: TGCGCCAGCAGCTTGAGTGGGACAGGGGGCTACGGAATCGGCACAGATACGCAGTATTTT. This gives the protein CASSLSGTGGYGIGTDTQYF.

This clonotype was recorded many times. V usage is TRBV15 and J usage is TRBJ1-1; a possible D gene is TRBD1 (6 bases). Germline V gene data show CDR1 as LNHNV and CDR2 as YYDKDF (reference sequence). This CDR3 comprises 13 residues. V was trimmed by 0 bases and J by 5 bases, leaving 7 bases between them. This chain's CDR3 is CATSRDTGTEAFF. The CDR3 DNA reads as TGTGCCACCAGCAGAGATACAGGGACTGAAGCTTTCTTT.

This clonotype appeared many times. The chain is built from TRBV7-9 and TRBJ2-3; D remains ambiguous. V lost 2 bases and J 2 bases, leaving 14 bases between the germline ends. CDR3 length equals 16 residues. Per germline, CDR1 SEHNR and CDR2 FQNEAQ (reference sequence). The CDR3, as DNA: TGTGCCAGCAGCTTAAGTACCGGGCCTTCCACAGATACGCAGTATTTT. It is translated as CASSLSTGPSTDTQYF.

This clonotype has at least ten counts. The CDR3 DNA is TGTGCCAGCAGCAAGCCCGGGACATATCAAGAGACCCAGTACTTC. It specifies CASSKPGTYQETQYF. The chain has TRBV7-9 and TRBJ2-5; D perhaps matches TRBD1 (6 bases). V lost 5 bases and J 2 bases, leaving 15 bases between the germline ends. The CDR3 has 15 residues. The germline V gene has CDR1 SEHNR and CDR2 FQNEAQ (reference sequence).

With respect to this clonotype: This may stem from a read error, because a much larger clone lies one nucleotide away. V gene TRBV7-9 combines with J gene TRBJ2-5, with 8 bases matching TRBD2. The junction had 7 bases not matched to a gene; V was cut back by 3 bases and J by 4 bases. The CDR3 loop spans 15 amino acids. CDR1 SEHNR and CDR2 FQNEAQ come from the germline V gene (reference sequence). The CDR3 loop is CASSFLAGTRETQYF. DNA of the CDR3: TGTGCCAGCAGCTTTTTAGCGGGGACGCGAGAGACCCAGTACTTC.

This clonotype was detected ten times or more. The chain recombines TRBV24-1 with TRBJ2-7; 9 bases fit TRBD1. The CDR3 totals 15 residues. In germline, CDR1 is KGHDR, CDR2 SFDVKD. Germline trimming cut 5 bases from V and 3 bases from J; bases unmatched to any gene: 7. The CDR3 DNA is TGTGCCACCAGTGTGCCGGTGACAGGGGGCTACGAGCAGTACTTC. It codes for CATSVPVTGGYEQYF.

This clonotype was detected many times. The DNA for the CDR3 is TGTGCCAGCAGCTTAGAATTGTGGGAAAGCACAGATACGCAGTATTTT. Translated, it gives CASSLELWESTDTQYF. The chain carries TRBV11-2 and TRBJ2-3; D is unresolved. CDR1 and CDR2 (germline): SGHAT, FQNNGV. Trimming pared 0 bases from V and 0 bases from J, leaving 10 bases between. This CDR3 has 16 residues.

This clonotype was recorded a few times. This chain links TRBV27 with TRBJ2-3; D gene unclear. Trimming stripped 5 bases from V and 2 bases from J, with 17 bases between. The CDR3 is 16 amino acids. Germline V lookup: CDR1 MNHEY, CDR2 SMNVEV (reference sequence). In nucleotides, the CDR3 is TGTGCCAGCAGTATCGTCCCCTCGGGCCTCACAGATACGCAGTATTTT. Its translation is CASSIVPSGLTDTQYF.

This clonotype was seen repeatedly, ten times or more. The gene calls are TRBV7-8 and TRBJ2-1; no firm D call. Germline-derived CDR1 and CDR2 are SGHVS and FQNEAQ. The V gene lost 1 base and the J gene lost 2 bases, with 9 bases spanning the gap. This CDR3 is 15 amino acids long. The CDR3 reads CASSLVGVAYNEQFF. In nucleotides, the CDR3 is TGTGCCAGCAGCTTAGTTGGGGTCGCCTACAATGAGCAGTTCTTC. The variable domain in full, completed from reference TRBV7-8 and TRBJ2-1, reads GAGVSQSPRYKVAKRGQDVALRCDPISGHVSLFWYQQALGQGPEFLTYFQNEAQLDKSGLPSDRFFAERPEGSVSTLKIQRTQQEDSAVYLCASSLVGVAYNEQFFGPGTRLTVL.

The table lists this clonotype with a few counts. The V gene is TRBV11-3, the J gene TRBJ2-1; TRBD1 aligns across 8 bases. With 1 base clipped from V and 5 bases from J, the junction kept 7 bases outside the gene matches. CDR3 length equals 16 residues. CDR1 is SGHNT, CDR2 YENEEA, per germline. The CDR3 region has the DNA TGTGCCAGCAGCTTAGCAAGGACAGGGAACCACAATGAGCAGTTCTTC. Encoded protein: CASSLARTGNHNEQFF.

As concerns this clonotype: Being one base from a much bigger clone, this may be a read error. The rearrangement joins TRBV9 to TRBJ2-3; 8 nucleotides agree with TRBD1. The CDR3 totals 16 residues. The germline V gene has CDR1 SGDLS and CDR2 YYNGEE. The CDR3 DNA reads as TGTGCCAGCAGCCCCCCCGGACAGGGCAGCACAGGTACGCAGTATTTT. This translates into CASSPPGQGSTGTQYF.